This TCR beta chain was profiled in a study of blood T cell repertoires in COVID-19. Original data processing: Reference gene primer amplification yielded estimated nucleated cell counts. Using immunoSEQ multiplex PCR, the repertoire was profiled, and TCRdb retains in-frame clones only, with some absent. Clone size and the V and J calls come from that table; the DNA yielded D and trimming. The table lists roughly 150,000 clones, 88% of them singletons. The CDR3 sequence is 15 residues long. Germline CDR1 is MNHEY and CDR2 is SVGAGI. After removal of 7 bases from V and 2 bases from J, the junction contained 8 bases not matched to a gene.

Material: peripheral blood. The rearrangement uses TRBV6-5 and TRBJ1-2, with 9 bases identical to TRBD1. This TCR came from a man between 50 and 59 years old who had recovered from COVID-19. The DNA for the CDR3 is TGTGCCAGCACCACCAGACAGGGGGTGAACTATGGCTACACCTTC. Translating it yields CASTTRQGVNYGYTF.